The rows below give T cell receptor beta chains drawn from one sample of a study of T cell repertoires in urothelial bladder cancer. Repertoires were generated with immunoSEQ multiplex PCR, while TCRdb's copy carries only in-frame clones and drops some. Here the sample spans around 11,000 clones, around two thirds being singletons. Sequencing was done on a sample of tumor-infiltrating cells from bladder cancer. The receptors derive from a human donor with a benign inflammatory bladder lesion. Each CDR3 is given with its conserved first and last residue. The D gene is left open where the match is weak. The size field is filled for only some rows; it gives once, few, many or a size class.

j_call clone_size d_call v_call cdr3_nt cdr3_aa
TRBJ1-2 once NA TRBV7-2 TGTGCCAGCAGCTTAAGGGAAAGCGATGGCTACACCTTC CASSLRESDGYTF
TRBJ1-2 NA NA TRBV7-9 TGTGCCAGCAGCGGGGGGGCAGACCAAAACTATGGCTACACCTTC CASSGGADQNYGYTF
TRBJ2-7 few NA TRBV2 TGTGCCAGCAGACCCGCCCGGGACTCCTACGAGCAGTACTTC CASRPARDSYEQYF
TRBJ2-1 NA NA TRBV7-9 TGTGCCAGCAGCTTAGCGTATAAGGGATTATCCTACAATGAGCAGTTCTTC CASSLAYKGLSYNEQFF
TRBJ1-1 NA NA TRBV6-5 TGTGCCAGCATTAGGACGGCCACAGGTCGTGAAGCTTTCTTT CASIRTATGREAFF
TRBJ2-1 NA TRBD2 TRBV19 TGTGCCAGTAGTATAGCGGGGGGGAGCCCAGGGCAGTTCTTC CASSIAGGSPGQFF
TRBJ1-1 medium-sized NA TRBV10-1 TGCGCCAGCAGTGAGGATCTGGCCTTGAACACTGAAGCTTTCTTT CASSEDLALNTEAFF
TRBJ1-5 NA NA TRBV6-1 TGTGCCAGCAGTGACCCGAGGGGGGATCATCAGCCCCAGCATTTT CASSDPRGDHQPQHF
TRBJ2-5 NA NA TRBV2 TGTGCCAGCAGCGACAAAGAGGGCCCCAGCGACCAGTACTTC CASSDKEGPSDQYF
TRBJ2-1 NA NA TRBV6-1 TGTGCCAGCAGGAAAGGGAGAGGGGACTACAATGAGCAGTTCTTC CASRKGRGDYNEQFF
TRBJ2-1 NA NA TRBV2 TGTGCCAGCAGTGAAGGACTTGTGAGGGAGCAGTTCTTC CASSEGLVREQFF
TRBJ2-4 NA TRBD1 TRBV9 TGTGCCAGCAGCCCCACCCAGGGGGTACTAGCCAAAAACATTCAGTACTTC CASSPTQGVLAKNIQYF
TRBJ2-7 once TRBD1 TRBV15 TGTGCCACCAGCAGAGATACAGGGACAGGGGACCACGAGCAGTACTTC CATSRDTGTGDHEQYF
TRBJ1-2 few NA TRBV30 TGTGCCTGGCAACAGGTTATGGGCTATGGCTACACCTTC CAWQQVMGYGYTF
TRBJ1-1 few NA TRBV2 TGTGCCAGCAAGGATAGAACTGGATTGATTGGCACTGAAGCTTTCTTT CASKDRTGLIGTEAFF
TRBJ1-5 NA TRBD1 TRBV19 TGTGCCAGTAGTATGGGACAGGATCAGCCCCAGCATTTT CASSMGQDQPQHF
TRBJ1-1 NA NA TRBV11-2 TGTGCCAGCAGCTTAGTGCCTGGGGGAGCCACCTTGAACACTGAAGCTTTCTTT CASSLVPGGATLNTEAFF
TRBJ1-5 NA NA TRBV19 TGTGCCAGTAGCGTCACAGGGAGCAATCAGCCCCAGCATTTT CASSVTGSNQPQHF
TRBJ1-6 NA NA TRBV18 TGTGCCAGCTCACCACAGGAGGGATCCTATAATTCACCCCTCCACTTT CASSPQEGSYNSPLHF
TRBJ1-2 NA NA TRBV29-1 TGCAGCGATGCGGGGAGTAATGGCTACACCTTC CSDAGSNGYTF
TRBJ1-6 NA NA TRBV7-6 TGTGCCAGCAGCTTAGAGGTTGATAATTCACCCCTCCACTTT CASSLEVDNSPLHF
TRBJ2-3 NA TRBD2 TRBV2 TGTGCCAGCAGTGAAGCTATGGGACTAGCGGGCACAGATACGCAGTATTTT CASSEAMGLAGTDTQYF
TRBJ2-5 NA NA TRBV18 TGTGCCAGCTCACGGGGGGCCCAAGAGACCCAGTACTTC CASSRGAQETQYF